Below are 24 T cell receptor beta chains sequenced from a single sample in a study of T-cell reconstitution after alpha-beta-depleted transplantation in children. For TCRbeta, the library was prepared with unique molecular identifiers. TCRdb recomputed calls from the PCR reads with MiXCR, one row per CDR3 protein. This repertoire shows almost 500,000 distinct CDR3 sequences, 12% found once; its top ten account for around 6.1%. The specimen was PBMCs from the stem cell graft donor, collected from the stem cell graft. The receptors originated from a human donor who donated a stem cell graft to a child with combined immunodeficiency.

The rearrangement joins TRBV7-3 to TRBJ2-3, with D perhaps being TRBD1 or TRBD2 (5 bases each). Germline values: CDR1 SGHTA, CDR2 FQGTGA. The CDR3 covers 17 residues. Trimming removed 2 bases at V and 0 bases at J, with 15 bases between. CDR3 sequence reads: CASSLFGGPTSTDTQYF. CDR3 in DNA: TGTGCCAGCAGCTTATTTGGGGGACCCACTAGCACAGATACGCAGTATTTT.

This clonotype appeared many times. The CDR3 loop is CASSFQDWSLGEQFF. CDR3 DNA sequence: TGTGCCAGCAGTTTCCAGGACTGGAGCTTGGGTGAGCAGTTCTTC. The chain couples TRBV12-3 or TRBV12-4 to TRBJ2-1, with a possible D match to TRBD2 (5 bases). Trimming removed 3 bases at V and 9 bases at J, with 18 bases between. The CDR3 sequence is 15 residues long.

The chain combines TRBV27 with TRBJ2-1, with 8 bases matching TRBD1. The CDR3 has 16 amino acids. The trim removed 5 bases at V and 6 bases at J, leaving 12 bases unmatched. Germline CDR1 MNHEY, CDR2 SMNVEV (reference sequence). CDR3 in DNA: TGTGCCAGCAGTCTCAGCGGACAGGGCAATAGCAATGAGCAGTTCTTC. It translates to CASSLSGQGNSNEQFF.

V and J are TRBV6-5 and TRBJ1-6; TRBD1 is a possible D gene (6 bases). V was shortened by 0 bases and J by 6 bases, with 15 bases between the two germline ends. The CDR3 loop spans 17 amino acids. Germline CDR1 and CDR2: MNHEY and SVGAGI. The CDR3 sequence: CASSYSRGAEPNSPLHF. CDR3 sequence (DNA): TGTGCCAGCAGTTACTCACGGGGGGCAGAGCCTAATTCACCCCTCCACTTT.

This clonotype was picked up a small number of times. The chain uses TRBV5-1 and TRBJ2-7; 8 positions match TRBD1. Germline assignment: CDR1 SGHRS and CDR2 YFSETQ. The CDR3 covers 15 residues. J lost 2 bases, V lost 3 bases, and 7 bases had no gene match. CDR3 residues: CASSWDRTLAYEQYF. DNA for the CDR3: TGCGCCAGCAGCTGGGACAGGACGCTTGCCTACGAGCAGTACTTC.

This clonotype has only a few counts. This rearrangement joins TRBV14 to TRBJ2-3, with D unresolved. Germline assignment: CDR1 SGHDN and CDR2 FVKESK. The CDR3 is 14 residues long. V dropped 0 bases and J dropped 4 bases, with 8 bases sitting between them. The CDR3 protein is CASSQDLAADTQYF. The CDR3 coding sequence is TGTGCCAGCAGCCAAGATCTCGCCGCAGATACGCAGTATTTT.

This clonotype showed up just a few times. The chain is built from TRBV12-3 or TRBV12-4 and TRBJ2-3, with TRBD1 identical over 9 bases. The CDR3 extends over 16 amino acids. With 4 bases clipped from V and 4 bases from J, the junction kept 9 bases outside the gene matches. CDR3 region: CASSSTGTGFADTQYF. The CDR3 region has the DNA TGTGCCAGCAGTTCAACCGGGACAGGGTTCGCAGATACGCAGTATTTT.

V is TRBV15 and J is TRBJ2-7, with 8 bases matching TRBD1. The CDR3 has 14 residues. CDR1 is LNHNV, CDR2 YYDKDF, per germline (reference sequence). The V segment lost 5 bases and the J segment 5 bases; nucleotides outside the gene matches: 8. The CDR3 is CATSLGQGLHEQYF. The CDR3 nucleotides read TGTGCCACCAGCCTCGGACAGGGCTTGCACGAGCAGTACTTC. Full variable domain (missing parts from reference TRBV15 and TRBJ2-7): DAMVIQNPRYQVTQFGKPVTLSCSQTLNHNVMYWYQQKSSQAPKLLFHYYDKDFNNEADTPDNFQSRRPNTSFCFLDIRSPGLGDTAMYLCATSLGQGLHEQYFGPGTRLTVT.

The V gene is TRBV24-1, the J gene TRBJ1-2; a possible D gene is TRBD1 (6 bases). The CDR3 has 15 residues. Germline assignment: CDR1 KGHDR and CDR2 SFDVKD. V dropped 4 bases and J dropped 4 bases, with 15 bases sitting between them. CDR3 region: CATSDGTRGGYGYTF. CDR3 DNA: TGTGCCACCAGTGACGGGACCCGAGGGGGCTATGGCTACACCTTC.

The V call is TRBV20-1, the J call TRBJ1-2; 7 nucleotides agree with TRBD1. CDR3 length: 14 amino acids. With V trimmed by 6 bases and J by 4 bases, 11 bases remained unmatched. The germline CDR1 and CDR2 sequences are DFQATT and SNEGSKA (reference sequence). The CDR3 sequence: CSAQGRGRGYGYTF. The DNA of the CDR3 is TGCAGTGCCCAGGGGAGGGGGCGGGGCTATGGCTACACCTTC.

The chain carries TRBV20-1 and TRBJ1-5; D unresolved. The ends were cut back, 3 bases at V and 0 bases at J, with 6 bases in the middle. The CDR3 covers 13 residues. Germline V gives CDR1 DFQATT, CDR2 SNEGSKA (reference sequence). The CDR3 sequence is CSASTVSNQPQHF. CDR3 nucleotide sequence: TGCAGTGCTAGCACGGTTAGCAATCAGCCCCAGCATTTT.

This clonotype has only a few counts. The chain joins TRBV20-1 to TRBJ2-1; 11 bases align to TRBD2. The CDR3 totals 17 residues. The V segment lost 0 bases and the J segment 1 base; nucleotides outside the gene matches: 5. The germline gives CDR1 DFQATT, CDR2 SNEGSKA (reference sequence). The CDR3, as DNA: TGCAGTGCTAGAGATGTTCTAGCGGGAGGATCCTACAATGAGCAGTTCTTC. Its protein product is CSARDVLAGGSYNEQFF.

The sample holds a few counts of this clonotype. This rearrangement joins TRBV3-1 to TRBJ2-3, with 8 bases fitting TRBD2. V dropped 1 base and J dropped 3; count of bases not matched to a gene: 9. Per the germline V gene, CDR1 is LGHDT and CDR2 is YNNKEL (reference sequence). CDR3 size: 17 residues. CDR3 sequence: CASSQVTSGWWTDTQYF. The DNA for the CDR3 is TGTGCCAGCAGCCAAGTAACTAGCGGATGGTGGACAGATACGCAGTATTTT.

This clonotype came up a few times. The genes are TRBV18 and TRBJ1-4; 10 nucleotides line up with TRBD1. Germline V gene data show CDR1 as KGHSH and CDR2 as LQKENI. The CDR3 runs to 15 residues. V shed 3 bases, J shed 8 bases, and the junction held 6 bases outside the gene matches. This chain's CDR3 is CASSPMGQGNEKLFF. As DNA, the CDR3 is TGTGCCAGCTCACCGATGGGACAGGGGAACGAAAAACTGTTTTTT.

CDR3 nucleotides: TGTGCCAGCAGTTTAGCTAGCGTGGCTACGCAGTATTTT. It encodes CASSLASVATQYF. The chain has TRBV12-3 or TRBV12-4 and TRBJ2-3; D perhaps matches TRBD2 (5 bases). The CDR3 covers 13 residues. Trimming took off 0 bases at V and 8 bases at J, with 9 bases between the two ends.

This chain connects TRBV6-1 to TRBJ2-1; a weak D match, TRBD2 (5 bases). The germline V gene has CDR1 MNHNS and CDR2 SASEGT. The CDR3 has 14 residues. The V and J ends lost 6 bases and 5 bases respectively, with 14 bases between them. The CDR3 region is CASRKSGSNNEQFF. DNA of the CDR3: TGTGCCAGCAGAAAAAGCGGAAGCAACAATGAGCAGTTCTTC.

In its sample, this clonotype was seen a few times. The genes are TRBV6-4 and TRBJ2-2; tentatively, D is TRBD1 (5 bases). The CDR3 consists of 17 residues. Germline lookup yields CDR1 MRHNA and CDR2 SNTAGT. Trimming stripped 7 bases from V and 5 bases from J, with 23 bases between. In DNA form, the CDR3 reads TGTGCCAGCACCCGCTCGAACTTAAGGGGCAGTACCGGGGAGCTGTTTTTT. Its protein is CASTRSNLRGSTGELFF.

Note on this clonotype: One end of the junction is discordant with germline, which a read error may explain. J is TRBJ1-4 and V is TRBV7-3, with D maybe TRBD1 (5 bases). This CDR3 comprises 13 residues. Germline V gene data show CDR1 as SGHTA and CDR2 as FQGTGA. Here the CDR3 reads CASSVTAGEKLFF. CDR3 coding DNA: TGTGCCAGCAGCGTAACGGCAGGGGAAAAACTGTTTTTT.

With regard to this clonotype: The germline gene is not matched at one end of the junction; a read error may be the cause. The chain carries TRBV6-7 and TRBJ2-3; TRBD1 is a possible D gene (5 bases). TRBV6-7 is reported as an ORF; its role is uncertain. The CDR3 runs to 19 residues. The CDR3 DNA sequence: TGTGCCCGCAGACTTCAGGGTCTATGGCCGCCCGCTAGCACAGATACGCAGTATTTT. It yields the protein CARRLQGLWPPASTDTQYF.

This clonotype was observed a few times. The J gene is TRBJ1-2, the V gene TRBV11-2; no reliable D call. Germline V gives CDR1 SGHAT, CDR2 FQNNGV. Trimming stripped 1 base from V and 0 bases from J, with 12 bases between. The CDR3 is made up of 16 amino acids. The CDR3 region is CASSLGVGSTNYGYTF. The CDR3 nucleotides read TGTGCCAGCAGCTTAGGTGTTGGCAGCACTAACTATGGCTACACCTTC.

This clonotype was seen a few times. The chain recombines TRBV24-1 with TRBJ2-1, with D uncertain. The CDR3 is made up of 12 amino acids. Between the trimmed V and J ends, which lost 1 base and 8 bases, there was a span of 5 bases. Germline CDR1 and CDR2: KGHDR and SFDVKD. The CDR3 loop is CATSDLGDEQFF. CDR3 coding DNA: TGTGCCACCAGTGATTTAGGTGATGAGCAGTTCTTC.

The CDR3 here is CASSSGLPGGEQYF. CDR3 DNA sequence: TGTGCCAGCAGTTCGGGACTCCCAGGGGGGGAGCAGTACTTC. J is TRBJ2-7 and V is TRBV6-5, with D possibly matching TRBD1 (7 bases). V was trimmed by 4 bases and J by 7 bases, leaving 17 bases between them. The V gene's germline CDR1 is MNHEY and CDR2 SVGAGI. The CDR3 loop spans 14 amino acids.

This clonotype has a count of ten or more. This chain links TRBV5-1 with TRBJ2-1; D unclear. There are 15 residues in the CDR3. The ends were cut back, 0 bases at V and 2 bases at J, with 9 bases in the middle. The germline gives CDR1 SGHRS, CDR2 YFSETQ. This chain's CDR3 is CASSLEGLTYNEQFF. Here the CDR3 DNA reads TGCGCCAGCAGCTTGGAAGGTCTAACCTACAATGAGCAGTTCTTC.

There are many counts of this clonotype. The chain joins TRBV28 to TRBJ2-1, with D perhaps matching TRBD1 or TRBD2 (5 bases each). Trimming cost V 6 bases and J 7 bases, with 19 bases left between them. CDR3 length: 15 amino acids. The germline V gene encodes CDR1 MDHEN and CDR2 SYDVKM. The CDR3 DNA reads as TGTGCCAGCAGGGATGGGGGAATAAGGGGAAATGAGCAGTTCTTC. Protein product: CASRDGGIRGNEQFF.